The subject of this entry is one T cell receptor (beta chain). Its target is not known. This specimen comes from a study of T-cell reconstitution after alpha-beta-depleted transplantation in children. Trimming removed 6 bases from V and 0 bases from J, with 9 bases in between. Germline assignment: CDR1 MDHEN and CDR2 SYDVKM. The CDR3 covers 14 residues. Unique molecular identifiers were used to barcode this TCRbeta library. TCRdb recomputed calls from the PCR reads with MiXCR, one row per CDR3 protein. The sample contains hundreds of thousands of distinct CDR3 sequences, under 14% of which appear only once. Points from the study as a whole: Expanded clones from the graft, numbering several hundred, reportedly supplied alpha-beta T cells about two months after transplant.

The sample here was peripheral blood, taken 180 days after TCRalphabeta/CD19-depleted stem cell transplant. The chain combines TRBV28 with TRBJ1-3, with D unclear. The receptor's source is a male patient between 2 and 9 years old who had a stem cell transplant for chronic granulomatous disease, so the T cells may come from the graft donor. The CDR3 reads CASSPTRSGNTIYF. The CDR3 nucleotides are TGTGCCAGCAGCCCTACCCGCTCTGGAAACACCATATATTTT. Together with reference TRBV28 and TRBJ1-3, the CDR3 gives the full variable domain: DVKVTQSSRYLVKRTGEKVFLECVQDMDHENMFWYRQDPGLGLRLIYFSYDVKMKEKGDIPEGYSVSREKKERFSLILESASTNQTSMYLCASSPTRSGNTIYFGEGSWLTVV.